A single sample gave rise to the 2 T cell receptor beta chains below, sequenced in a study of Ad26.COV2.S vaccination and SARS-CoV-2 variants. Profiled with immunoSEQ multiplex PCR; TCRdb holds only in-frame clones, not every one. There are some 420,000 clones in the sample; approximately 90% occur only once, and around 3.6% lies in the top ten. Indicated treatment: approximately 18 received Ad26.COV2.S at low or high dose, single or two shots; 5 received placebo; per-sample allocation not given. Material that was analyzed had been drawn on day 63 after the first vaccine or placebo injection. The specimen comprised peripheral blood, sampled in a trial of Ad26.COV2.S vaccine versus placebo. The source of these receptors is a person aged 18-60 years who received the Ad26.COV2.S COVID-19 vaccine or a placebo.

The rearrangement links TRBV13 to TRBJ2-5; 10 bases line up with TRBD1. Germline values: CDR1 PRHDT, CDR2 FYEKMQ (reference sequence). CDR3 length: 14 residues. The junction had 3 bases not matched to a gene; V was cut back by 5 bases and J by 3 bases. CDR3 DNA: TGTGCCAGCAGCATGGACAGGGGGAAAGAGACCCAGTACTTC. Its translation: CASSMDRGKETQYF. Supplemented by reference TRBV13 and TRBJ2-5, the full variable domain reads AAGVIQSPRHLIKEKRETATLKCYPIPRHDTVYWYQQGPGQDPQFLISFYEKMQSDKGSIPDRFSAQQFSDYHSELNMSSLELGDSALYFCASSMDRGKETQYFGPGTRLLVL.

This chain connects TRBV11-3 to TRBJ2-7; D remains ambiguous. V gave up 2 bases and J gave up 0 bases, with 5 bases separating them. Germline-derived CDR1 and CDR2 are SGHNT and YENEEA. The CDR3 runs to 13 residues. The CDR3 loop is CASSLRTSYEQYF. In nucleotides, the CDR3 is TGTGCCAGCAGCTTAAGAACCTCCTACGAGCAGTACTTC. Looking up the rest from reference TRBV11-3 and TRBJ2-7 gives the full variable domain: EAGVVQSPRYKIIEKKQPVAFWCNPISGHNTLYWYLQNLGQGPELLIRYENEEAVDDSQLPKDRFSAERLKGVDSTLKIQPAELGDSAVYLCASSLRTSYEQYFGPGTRLTVT.